This TCR beta chain stems from a study of T cell responses to AZD1222 COVID-19 vaccine. Trimming shortened V by 7 bases and J by 11 bases, and 17 bases separated the two germline ends. The CDR3 contains 12 residues. Germline loops: CDR1 MDHEN, CDR2 SYDVKM. Profiling relied on immunoSEQ multiplex PCR, and the TCRdb table lists in-frame clones only, not all of them. The table records approximately 99,000 clones, roughly 86% of them present only once. This TCR was sampled from an adult in good health. The material sequenced was peripheral blood, taken on day 0 of AZD1222 vaccination. J is TRBJ1-1 and V is TRBV28, with a weak D call TRBD1 (5 bases). The CDR3 nucleotides are TGTGCCAGCACCCGGCCACCGGAGGGGGCTTTCTTT. Amino acid sequence: CASTRPPEGAFF.